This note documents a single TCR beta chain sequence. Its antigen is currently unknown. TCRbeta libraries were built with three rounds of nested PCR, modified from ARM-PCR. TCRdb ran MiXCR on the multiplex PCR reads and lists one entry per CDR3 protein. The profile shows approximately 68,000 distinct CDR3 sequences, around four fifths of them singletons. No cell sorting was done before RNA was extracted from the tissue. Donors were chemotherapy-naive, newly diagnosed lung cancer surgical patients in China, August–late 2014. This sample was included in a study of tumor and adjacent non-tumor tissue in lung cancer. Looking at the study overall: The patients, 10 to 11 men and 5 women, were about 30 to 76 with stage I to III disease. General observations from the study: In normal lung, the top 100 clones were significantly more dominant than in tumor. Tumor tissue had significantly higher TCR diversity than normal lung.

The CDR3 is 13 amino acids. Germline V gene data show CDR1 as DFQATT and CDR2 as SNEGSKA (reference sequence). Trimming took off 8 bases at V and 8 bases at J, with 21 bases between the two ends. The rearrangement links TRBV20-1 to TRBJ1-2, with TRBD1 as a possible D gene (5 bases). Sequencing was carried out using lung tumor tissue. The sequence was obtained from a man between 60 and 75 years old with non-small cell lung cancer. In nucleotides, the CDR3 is TGCAGTACGGCAAGAACATGGGGGGAAGGCTACACCTTC. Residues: CSTARTWGEGYTF.